This T cell receptor (beta chain) was documented in a study of T cell repertoires in cytomegalovirus infection. Whole-study context: The public TCR beta signatures pointed to both CMV infection and matching HLA type.

This clonotype was detected a few times. Its specificity is not known. V lost 4 bases, J lost 7 bases, and 10 bases lay in between. The CDR3 has 12 residues. Findings and caveats of the study: Individuals carrying CMV plus the relevant HLA were identified by cumulative frequency of public TCR beta families. Dominant in the ex vivo response were TCR beta clonotypes restricted by HLA-C and specific for CMV.

A single record per CDR3 protein comes from TCRdb applying MiXCR to the reads. The table records 400,000 to 600,000 distinct CDR3 sequences, about two fifths of them present only once. The sequence was collected from a human donor in good health (CMV status not recorded). Some clones in this sample may be carry-over from other donors' samples. This rearrangement joins TRBV12-3 or TRBV12-4 to TRBJ1-1; D is unresolved. Sequencing was performed on cultured PBMCs, taken from culture after CMV antigen stimulation. CDR3 region: CASSSPWSEAFF. DNA for the CDR3: TGTGCCAGCAGTTCCCCGTGGAGTGAAGCTTTCTTT.